Listed below are T cell receptor beta chains from one sample, sequenced in a study of graft-versus-host responses after intestinal transplantation. Generated by immunoSEQ multiplex PCR, the TCRdb table keeps only in-frame clones and is missing some. The profile covers approximately 100,000 clones, with roughly 88% appearing a single time and around 0.1% taken by the ten largest. No antigens are known for them. This material consisted of unstimulated CD4+ T cells sorted from spleen or lymph node cells, taken before intestinal transplant. Receptors were obtained from a human donor who received an intestinal transplant. CDR3s include the opening cysteine and the closing phenylalanine or tryptophan. The D gene is left open where the match is weak. Part of the rows lack a size; the others show once, few, many or a class for expanded clones.

D: TRBD1
J: TRBJ2-7
V: TRBV2
size: NA
DNA: TGTGCCAGCAAGGTTGGGACAGACTCCTACGAGCAGTACTTC
CDR3: CASKVGTDSYEQYF

D: NA
J: TRBJ2-1
V: TRBV11-2
size: NA
DNA: TGTGCCAGCAGCTTTGGGGGGTTCTCCTACAATGAGCAGTTCTTC
CDR3: CASSFGGFSYNEQFF

D: NA
J: TRBJ1-2
V: TRBV9
size: NA
DNA: TGTGCCAGCAGCGGGGGCAACTATGGCTACACCTTC
CDR3: CASSGGNYGYTF

D: TRBD2
J: TRBJ2-5
V: TRBV5-1
size: once
DNA: TGCGCCAGCAGCGCAATCACTAGCGGGAGCCAAGAGACCCAGTACTTC
CDR3: CASSAITSGSQETQYF

D: TRBD1
J: TRBJ1-5
V: TRBV6-6
size: few
DNA: TGTGCCAGCAGTGGACAGGGCTCGAATCAGCCCCAGCATTTT
CDR3: CASSGQGSNQPQHF

D: NA
J: TRBJ1-2
V: TRBV6-6
size: NA
DNA: TGTGCCAGCAGCGCAGGGGTTTATGGCTACACCTTC
CDR3: CASSAGVYGYTF

D: TRBD1
J: TRBJ1-1
V: TRBV5-1
size: NA
DNA: TGCGCCAGCAGCTTGGTCGGGGACAGGGGGCTCGGCACTGAAGCTTTCTTT
CDR3: CASSLVGDRGLGTEAFF

D: TRBD1
J: TRBJ1-2
V: TRBV10-2
size: NA
DNA: TGCGCCAGCAGTACAAACACGCCGGGACAGGCCTATGGCTACACCTTC
CDR3: CASSTNTPGQAYGYTF

D: NA
J: TRBJ1-3
V: TRBV18
size: NA
DNA: TGTGCCAGCTCACCAGGAGCTGGAAACACCATATATTTT
CDR3: CASSPGAGNTIYF

D: TRBD2
J: TRBJ2-7
V: TRBV27
size: NA
DNA: TGTGCCAGCAGAACCCCTAGCGGGGGGACTTACGAGCAGTACTTC
CDR3: CASRTPSGGTYEQYF

D: TRBD2
J: TRBJ2-7
V: TRBV19
size: NA
DNA: TGTGCCAGTAGTCTGACTAGCGGGGGACCCTACGAGCAGTACTTC
CDR3: CASSLTSGGPYEQYF

D: NA
J: TRBJ1-1
V: TRBV7-3
size: NA
DNA: TGTGCCAGCAGGCCGGGACTGCAGAACACTGAAGCTTTCTTT
CDR3: CASRPGLQNTEAFF

D: TRBD2
J: TRBJ2-7
V: TRBV5-1
size: NA
DNA: TGCGCCAGCAGCTTGACTAGCGGGGTAACCTACGAGCAGTACTTC
CDR3: CASSLTSGVTYEQYF

D: NA
J: TRBJ1-2
V: TRBV19
size: NA
DNA: TGTGCCAGTACCTCCGGGTATGGCTACACCTTC
CDR3: CASTSGYGYTF

D: NA
J: TRBJ1-1
V: TRBV25-1
size: NA
DNA: TGTGCCAGCAGTGATGGCCCTTGGGAAGCTTTCTTT
CDR3: CASSDGPWEAFF